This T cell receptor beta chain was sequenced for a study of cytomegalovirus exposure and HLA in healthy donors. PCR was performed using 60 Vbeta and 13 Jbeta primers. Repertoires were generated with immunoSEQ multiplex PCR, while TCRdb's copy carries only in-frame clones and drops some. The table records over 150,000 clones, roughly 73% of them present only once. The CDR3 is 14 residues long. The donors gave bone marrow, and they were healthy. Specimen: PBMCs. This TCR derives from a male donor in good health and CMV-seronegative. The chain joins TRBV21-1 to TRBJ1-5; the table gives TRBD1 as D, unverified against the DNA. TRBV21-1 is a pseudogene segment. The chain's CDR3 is CATDLGGWGQPQHF. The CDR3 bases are TGTGCCACCGACCTAGGGGGATGGGGTCAGCCCCAGCATTTT.